Below, 4 T cell receptor beta chains from the same sample are listed, as sequenced in a study of technical replicates of blood from several donors. Sequencing used immunoSEQ multiplex PCR; TCRdb keeps in-frame clones, though not all of them. The sample consists of about 89,000 clones, about 94% of them appearing once. The material sequenced was T cells isolated from PBMCs. These receptors originate from a human donor in good health.

The genes are TRBV7-6 and TRBJ2-3; D is ambiguous. Germline-derived CDR1 and CDR2 are SGHVS and FNYEAQ. The V and J ends lost 1 base and 4 bases respectively, with 9 bases between them. This CDR3 is 14 amino acids long. The CDR3 coding sequence is TGTGCCAGCAGCTTAGGACTGCAGTCAGATACGCAGTATTTT. It encodes CASSLGLQSDTQYF.

The chain uses TRBV30 and TRBJ2-7; no reliable D call. The CDR3 consists of 12 residues. Looked up from germline, CDR1 is GTSNPN and CDR2 is SVGIG (reference sequence). V lost 0 bases and J 2 bases, leaving 5 bases between the germline ends. The CDR3 loop is CAWSVYTYEQYF. Written as DNA, the CDR3 is TGTGCCTGGAGTGTATACACCTACGAGCAGTACTTC.

The chain links TRBV10-1 to TRBJ1-1, with unresolved D. The germline V gene has CDR1 WNHNN and CDR2 SYGVQD (reference sequence). This CDR3 comprises 16 residues. The V gene lost 1 base and the J gene lost 1 base, with 13 bases spanning the gap. The CDR3 spells CASSEWWEVWNTEAFF. The CDR3 region has the DNA TGCGCCAGCAGTGAGTGGTGGGAGGTTTGGAACACTGAAGCTTTCTTT.

The chain employs TRBV5-1 and TRBJ2-3, with a tentative D call TRBD2 (6 bases). Trimming removed 4 bases from V and 8 bases from J, with 23 bases in between. CDR3 size: 16 residues. Germline CDR1 and CDR2: SGHRS and YFSETQ. CDR3: CASSTYLTGEKGTQYF. Here the CDR3 DNA reads TGCGCCAGCAGCACGTACCTCACGGGAGAGAAGGGTACGCAGTATTTT. Filled out from reference TRBV5-1 and TRBJ2-3, the complete variable domain reads KAGVTQTPRYLIKTRGQQVTLSCSPISGHRSVSWYQQTPGQGLQFLFEYFSETQRNKGNFPGRFSGRQFSNSRSEMNVSTLELGDSALYLCASSTYLTGEKGTQYFGPGTRLTVL.